This T cell receptor (beta chain) was found in a study of OX40 agonist ivuxolimab in advanced cancers. Turning to the study itself: Partial responses were recorded for three patients, including one with hepatocellular carcinoma and two with cutaneous melanoma.

From germline, CDR1 is MGHRA and CDR2 YSYEKL. CDR3 length: 16 amino acids. Trimming took 4 bases from V and 7 from J; bases not matched to a gene: 9. Findings of the study overall: Some of the nonresponding patients also showed low levels of normalized T-cell clonal expansion.

The protocol was immunoSEQ multiplex PCR, while the TCRdb copy is restricted to in-frame clones and leaves out a portion. The table records around 150,000 clones, 85% to 95% of them present only once. On this clone itself: The antigen is not known.

The chain carries TRBV4-1 and TRBJ2-2, with 10 bases matching TRBD1. This sequence was found in an adult with an advanced solid tumor such as melanoma, head and neck, liver or kidney cancer. The specimen was CD4+ or CD8+ T cells sorted from blood, collected in a trial of the OX40 agonist ivuxolimab. The CDR3 DNA reads TGCGCCAGCAGCCCGGGGGGGACAGGGGTATTCGGGGAGCTGTTTTTT. Residues: CASSPGGTGVFGELFF.